The clone carrying this T cell receptor (beta chain) was detected ten times or more. V was pared by 4 bases and J by 0 bases, with 13 bases between. Germline V gene sequence: CDR1 SNHLY, CDR2 FYNNEI. The CDR3 is 15 residues long. RNA transcripts were the template for amplifying TCR beta CDR3 regions. HTBI primers were the set used in a first-round RT-PCR of the TCR CDR3. TCRdb re-called the multiplex PCR reads through MiXCR, storing one row per CDR3 protein. The profile shows roughly 500,000 distinct CDR3 sequences, 15% to 20% of them singletons. Thyroid ultrasound and orbital computed tomography, with clinical symptoms and serum thyroxine and TRAb, informed diagnoses. These data originate in a study of T cells in Graves' hyperthyroidism and ophthalmopathy.

The source of this sequence is a woman aged 25-40 years with Graves' ophthalmopathy. The V gene is TRBV2, the J gene TRBJ2-7; D is perhaps TRBD1 or TRBD2 (5 bases each). The sample taken for sequencing was blood. CDR3 loop: CASSVEDTYSYEQYF. The DNA of the CDR3 is TGTGCCAGCAGTGTGGAGGACACCTACTCCTACGAGCAGTACTTC.